This entry is about one T cell receptor (beta chain). The assay was immunoSEQ multiplex PCR, and TCRdb's table has in-frame clones only and misses some. This sample carries roughly 330,000 clones, about 85% of them seen once, and the ten largest clones take less than 6%. These data originate in a study of blood T cell repertoires in COVID-19. The sequenced material came from PBMCs or T cells enriched from blood (not recorded which). The TCR was taken from a woman in her twenties or thirties who had recovered from COVID-19.

In DNA, the CDR3 is TGCGCCAGCAGCTTGGGAAGGACAGGTACCACTAGCACAGATACGCAGTATTTT. This codes for CASSLGRTGTTSTDTQYF. The genes are TRBV5-1 and TRBJ2-3, with 7 nucleotides matching TRBD1. The germline gives CDR1 SGHRS, CDR2 YFSETQ. The CDR3 contains 18 residues. V lost 0 bases and J lost 0; bases outside the gene matches: 10.